These T cell receptor beta chains were read from a single sample in a study of prognosis after radiotherapy for stage I lung cancer. Via MiXCR, TCRdb re-called the multiplex PCR reads, giving one row per CDR3 protein. The sample gives about 14,000 distinct CDR3 sequences, around a quarter of which show up once; approximately 11% is in the top ten. Specimen: PBMCs, collected before or after stereotactic body radiation therapy (not recorded which). Source of these receptors: a donor at least 50 years old with non-small cell lung cancer. Both conserved end residues are part of each CDR3. D genes are given only for firm matches. Not all rows give a size; the values are once, few, many and, for expanded clones, a class.

V gene,J gene,clone size,D gene,CDR3 DNA,CDR3 protein
TRBV7-9,TRBJ1-1,many,.,TGTGCCAGCAGCCATGGGACGGCCGACAACACTGAAGCTTTCTTT,CASSHGTADNTEAFF
TRBV7-9,TRBJ2-6,many,TRBD2,TGTGCCAGCAGCCCCCCGGGGGGGCCAGGGGCCAACGTCCTGACTTTC,CASSPPGGPGANVLTF
TRBV20-1,TRBJ1-2,many,TRBD1,TGCAGTGCTAGGAGACAGGGAACGCTCCATGGCTACACCTTC,CSARRQGTLHGYTF
TRBV4-1,TRBJ1-3,many,.,TGCGCCAGCAGCCAAGAACGATTAGAGAGAAAAGGACCTGGAAACACCATATATTTT,CASSQERLERKGPGNTIYF
TRBV7-3,TRBJ2-2,many,.,TGTGCCAGCAGCCCATCCGGGACTCGGGAAAACACCGGGGAGCTGTTTTTT,CASSPSGTRENTGELFF
TRBV20-1,TRBJ2-7,many,.,TGCAGTGCTATCGAGATGACTAGTCAGTACTTC,CSAIEMTSQYF
TRBV28,TRBJ2-7,medium-sized,TRBD2,TGTGCCAGCAGTTTAGCCAGCGGGGGATCCTACGAGCAGTACTTC,CASSLASGGSYEQYF
TRBV12-3/TRBV12-4,TRBJ2-3,medium-sized,.,TGTGCCAGCAGTTCCCTCTGGAGTTCGCAGTATTTT,CASSSLWSSQYF
TRBV20-1,TRBJ2-1,many,.,TGCAGTGCTCACGGGGGATCCTACAATGAGCAGTTCTTC,CSAHGGSYNEQFF
TRBV28,TRBJ2-7,.,.,TGTGCCAGCAAAGAGGTGGTAGCGGTAGATTTCTCCTACGATCAGTACTTC,CASKEVVAVDFSYDQYF
TRBV4-2,TRBJ2-2,many,.,TGTGCCAGCAGCCAAGTTGCGCAGGGGAGCGTCGGGGAGCTGTTTTTT,CASSQVAQGSVGELFF
TRBV5-4,TRBJ2-5,many,.,TGTGCCAGCAGCATTGACAGCCAAGAGACCCAGTACTTC,CASSIDSQETQYF
TRBV12-5,TRBJ2-2,.,.,TGTGCTAGTGGTTCCGAGGGCGGCAGGACACCGGAGCTGTTTTTT,CASGSEGGRTPELFF
TRBV30,TRBJ2-5,many,.,TGTGCCTGGAGGCGCGCGCGTGTTAGCCAAGAGACCCAGTACTTC,CAWRRARVSQETQYF
TRBV11-2,TRBJ2-1,medium-sized,TRBD2,TGTGCCAGCAGCTTATCAACGGGAGGTTACAATGAGCAGTTCTTC,CASSLSTGGYNEQFF
TRBV5-1,TRBJ1-1,many,TRBD1,TGCGCCAGCAGCTTAAACAGGGGAGGTACCACTGAAGCTTTCTTT,CASSLNRGGTTEAFF
TRBV7-8,TRBJ1-1,many,.,TGTGCCAGCAGCTTTAGGGGTAGCACTGAAGCTTTCTTT,CASSFRGSTEAFF
TRBV3-1,TRBJ1-3,many,.,TGTGCCAGCAGTCCAGGGGCCCGGGATGGAAACACCATATATTTT,CASSPGARDGNTIYF
TRBV19,TRBJ2-2,.,TRBD2,TGTGCCAGTTGGGGTTTAGCGGGTGCCGTGGAGCTGTTTTTT,CASWGLAGAVELFF
TRBV19,TRBJ1-1,many,TRBD1,TGTGCCAGTAGGAACAGGGGAGGGAACACTGAAGCTTTCTTT,CASRNRGGNTEAFF
TRBV6-1,TRBJ1-6,medium-sized,.,TGTGCCAGCAGCCGAGTGGACACCGGCGATTCACCCCTCCACTTT,CASSRVDTGDSPLHF
TRBV5-1,TRBJ2-2,medium-sized,.,TGCGCCAGCAGCGGGGGACAGAACACCGGGGAGCTGTTTTTT,CASSGGQNTGELFF
TRBV6-1,TRBJ2-2,many,.,TGTGCCAGCTTTCGGACCGGGGAGCTGTTTTTT,CASFRTGELFF
TRBV2,TRBJ2-3,many,TRBD2,TGTGCCAGCAGGCTAGCGGAGAAAATGGATACGCAGTATTTT,CASRLAEKMDTQYF
TRBV29-1,TRBJ2-7,many,.,TGCAGCGTTAGGGTTTACGAGCAGTACTTC,CSVRVYEQYF
TRBV5-1,TRBJ2-7,once,.,TGCGCCAGCAGCTTGGCCGGGCAGAACTACGAGCAGTACTTC,CASSLAGQNYEQYF
TRBV7-6,TRBJ1-5,many,TRBD1,TGTGCCAGCAGCCGGGACAGGGGTGGCAATCAGCCCCAGCATTTT,CASSRDRGGNQPQHF
TRBV5-1,TRBJ2-1,once,.,TGCGCCAGCAGCTCCGCGGGAATCAATGAGCAGTTCTTC,CASSSAGINEQFF
TRBV28,TRBJ2-1,many,TRBD2,TGTGCCAGCAGTCCCGGAGGCGGGAGTAGTTTCGATGAGCAGTTCTTC,CASSPGGGSSFDEQFF
TRBV4-2,TRBJ1-1,many,.,TGTGCCAGCAGCCAAGGTACCAACAGAGCCGCTTTCTTT,CASSQGTNRAAFF
TRBV5-8,TRBJ1-2,.,TRBD1,TGTGCCAGCGTAGAGGCAGGGGGCTCGTATGGCTACACCTTC,CASVEAGGSYGYTF
TRBV6-2/TRBV6-3,TRBJ1-6,medium-sized,TRBD1,TGTGCCAGCAGTGCCCCGACAGGGGCTAATTCACCCCTCCACTTT,CASSAPTGANSPLHF
TRBV2,TRBJ1-5,many,.,TGTGCCAGCAGGACAAACCTCGGGACTACTGGGCCCCAGCATTTT,CASRTNLGTTGPQHF
TRBV5-1,TRBJ2-2,.,.,TGCGCCAGCAGCTTGAGTCTACGCACTGGACGGGGGGAGCTGTTTTTT,CASSLSLRTGRGELFF
TRBV2,TRBJ2-1,.,TRBD2,TGTGCCAGCAGATCGGGCGCGGGAGGGCCTAATGAGCAGTTCTTC,CASRSGAGGPNEQFF
TRBV6-1,TRBJ2-2,many,TRBD2,TGTGCCAGCAGTGACTCTACTAGCGGGGACACCGGGGAGCTGTTTTTT,CASSDSTSGDTGELFF
TRBV6-2/TRBV6-3,TRBJ2-1,.,TRBD2,TGTGCCAGCGGACCCCGGGGGACTAGCGCCAACGTCAATGAGCAGTTC,CASGPRGTSANVNEQF
TRBV5-1,TRBJ2-1,many,.,TGCGCCAGCAGCTTACAATTCAACGTCTTCTTC,CASSLQFNVFF
TRBV9,TRBJ2-7,many,TRBD2,TGTGCCAGCAGCGGCGGGTCGGGAGGGCCGCGGGAGCAGTACTTC,CASSGGSGGPREQYF
TRBV27,TRBJ1-1,many,.,TGTGCCAGCAGTTTCCAGGGACGAAAAGCTTTCTTT,CASSFQGRKAFF
TRBV4-1,TRBJ1-4,many,.,TGCGCCAGCAGCCCCCAGGTGCTCGGAGGGGCGGACTATGAAAAACTGTTTTTT,CASSPQVLGGADYEKLFF
TRBV6-5,TRBJ2-3,once,TRBD2,TGTGCCAGCAGTTACTCGAGTGTCAGCGGGAGGATGACATATACGCAGTATTTT,CASSYSSVSGRMTYTQYF
TRBV20-1,TRBJ1-5,.,.,TGCAGCGCTAGAGATGACCAGGGTGGCCAGCCCCAGCATTTT,CSARDDQGGQPQHF
TRBV20-1,TRBJ1-6,medium-sized,.,TGCAGTGCTACAGACGGGGTCTATTCACCCCTCCACTTT,CSATDGVYSPLHF
TRBV3-1,TRBJ2-1,many,.,TGTGCCAGCAGCCAGACGGGACTCGCGGCTTCACTTTACAATGAGCAGTTCTTC,CASSQTGLAASLYNEQFF
TRBV28,TRBJ1-1,many,.,TGTGCCAGCAGTTTTGAGGCCAGCCTGGGGACTGAAGCTTTCTTT,CASSFEASLGTEAFF
TRBV6-1,TRBJ1-5,many,.,TGTGCCAGCAGTAAGGCGGTTAGGGTGAACCAGCCCCAGCATTTT,CASSKAVRVNQPQHF
TRBV14,TRBJ2-3,many,.,TGTGCCAGCAGCCAAGAAAACACAGATACGCAGTATTTT,CASSQENTDTQYF
TRBV20-1,TRBJ2-1,.,TRBD2,TGCAGTGCTAGAGATTCCCGGCGGGATAGCGGGGGGTTTTGGAATGAGCAGTTCTTC,CSARDSRRDSGGFWNEQFF
TRBV20-1,TRBJ1-6,medium-sized,.,TGCAGTGCTAGAGCAGGGAATTCACCCCTCCACTTT,CSARAGNSPLHF
TRBV28,TRBJ2-7,.,.,TGTGCCAGCAGCAATTCCGGGATCAACCTCGGGCAGTACTTC,CASSNSGINLGQYF
TRBV7-9,TRBJ1-5,medium-sized,.,TGTGCCAGCAGCTTTCTGGCAAGAAATCAGCCCCAGCATTTT,CASSFLARNQPQHF
TRBV5-6,TRBJ1-2,many,.,TGTGCCAGCAGAAGAACAGGGACGAACTATGGCTACACCTTC,CASRRTGTNYGYTF
TRBV18,TRBJ1-5,many,.,TGTGCCAGCTCACCAAGGCGACCCATTGGGGAGCCCCAGCATTTT,CASSPRRPIGEPQHF
TRBV5-1,TRBJ2-1,.,.,TGCGCCAGTGTGGACTCGTACAATGAGCAGTTCTTC,CASVDSYNEQFF
TRBV5-1,TRBJ2-1,medium-sized,.,TGCGCCAGCAGCTTGAAAAGGCATGAGCAGTTCTTC,CASSLKRHEQFF
TRBV20-1,TRBJ2-7,.,.,TGCAGTGCTAACGACTTGCTCGTAGGGACCGAGCAGTACTTC,CSANDLLVGTEQYF
TRBV19,TRBJ2-7,medium-sized,.,TGTGCCAGTAGTCTGCGTGGAGGGGAATCGTACGAGCAGTACTTC,CASSLRGGESYEQYF